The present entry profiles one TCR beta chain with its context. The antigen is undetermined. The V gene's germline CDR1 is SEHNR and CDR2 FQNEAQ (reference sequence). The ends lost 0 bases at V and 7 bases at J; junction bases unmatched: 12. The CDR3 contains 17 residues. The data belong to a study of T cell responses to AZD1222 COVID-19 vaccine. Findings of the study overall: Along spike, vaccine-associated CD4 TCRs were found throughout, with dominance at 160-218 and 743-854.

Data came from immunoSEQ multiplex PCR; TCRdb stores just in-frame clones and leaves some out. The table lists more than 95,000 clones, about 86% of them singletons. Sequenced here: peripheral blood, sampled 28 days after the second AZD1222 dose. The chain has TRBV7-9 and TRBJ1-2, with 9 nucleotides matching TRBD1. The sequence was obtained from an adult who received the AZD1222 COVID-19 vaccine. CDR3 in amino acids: CASSLAKSGTGLRGYTF. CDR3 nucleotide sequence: TGTGCCAGCAGCTTAGCGAAGTCCGGGACAGGGCTACGTGGCTACACCTTC.